These 29 T cell receptor beta chains came from one sample sequenced in a study of cytomegalovirus exposure and HLA in healthy donors. PCR was performed using 60 Vbeta and 13 Jbeta primers. Produced via immunoSEQ multiplex PCR; TCRdb's table is partial and in-frame only. The data hold roughly 200,000 clones, with 65% to 90% observed a single time. The sample consisted of PBMCs. These receptors were taken from a woman aged 50 to 60 in good health and CMV-seronegative.

The chain is built from TRBV6-1 and TRBJ1-5; perhaps TRBD1 as D (5 bases). The V end was cut by 3 bases, the J end by 9 bases, with 12 bases between. CDR3 length equals 13 residues. Germline CDR1 MNHNS, CDR2 SASEGT. The CDR3 nucleotides are TGTGCCAGCAGTGAGGACATCCGTCTGCCCCAGCATTTT. Its protein is CASSEDIRLPQHF.

The chain links TRBV11-1 to TRBJ2-5; D possibly corresponds to TRBD1 (5 bases). Trimming took 5 bases from V and 5 from J, leaving 18 bases between them. This CDR3 has 15 residues. Germline V gene data show CDR1 as SGHAT and CDR2 as FQDESV (reference sequence). The CDR3 reads CASSPNGQAWETQYF. CDR3 coding DNA: TGTGCCAGCAGCCCAAACGGACAAGCTTGGGAGACCCAGTACTTC. Drawing the rest from reference TRBV11-1 and TRBJ2-5, the complete variable domain is EAEVAQSPRYKITEKSQAVAFWCDPISGHATLYWYRQILGQGPELLVQFQDESVVDDSQLPKDRFSAERLKGVDSTLKIQPAELGDSAMYLCASSPNGQAWETQYFGPGTRLLVL.

The V gene is TRBV28, the J gene TRBJ1-5, with 8 positions matching TRBD1. The J segment lost 9 bases and the V segment lost 6 bases, leaving 7 bases of the junction unmatched. The germline gives CDR1 MDHEN, CDR2 SYDVKM. The CDR3 spans 13 residues. The CDR3 here is CASRLTGTGPQHF. Here the CDR3 DNA reads TGTGCCAGCAGATTGACAGGGACAGGGCCCCAGCATTTT.

The table lists this clone with a count of one. The V call is TRBV7-2, the J call TRBJ1-1, with 7 positions matching TRBD1. The length of the CDR3 is 16 residues. Germline V CDR1 and CDR2: SGHTA, FQGNSA. V dropped 4 bases and J dropped 2; count of bases not matched to a gene: 10. CDR3 DNA sequence: TGTGCCAGCAGCTACCCGGTTGGGACAGCCAACACTGAAGCTTTCTTT. This gives the protein CASSYPVGTANTEAFF.

The chain joins TRBV5-6 to TRBJ1-2; a possible D gene is TRBD1 (5 bases). This CDR3 comprises 13 residues. Trimming left V 0 bases short and J 2 bases short, with 5 bases between. Germline V gene lookup returns CDR1 SGHDT and CDR2 YYEEEE. The CDR3 protein is CASSLEGNYGYTF. Here the CDR3 DNA reads TGTGCCAGCAGCTTGGAGGGGAACTATGGCTACACCTTC.

The chain is built from TRBV10-3 and TRBJ2-1; D is undetermined. The length of the CDR3 is 14 residues. Germline loops: CDR1 ENHRY, CDR2 SYGVKD. V was cut by 8 bases and J by 2 bases, with 13 bases left in between. The CDR3 sequence is CAISELLTYNEQFF. CDR3 coding DNA: TGTGCCATCTCTGAGCTGCTAACCTACAATGAGCAGTTCTTC.

The genes are TRBV5-1 and TRBJ1-2, with 7 bases identical to TRBD1. CDR1 and CDR2 (germline): SGHRS, YFSETQ. J lost 6 bases, V lost 0 bases, and 5 bases had no gene match. The CDR3 has 14 residues. As DNA, the CDR3 is TGCGCCAGCAGCTTGGATGGAGGGGGCGATGGCTACACCTTC. Its translation is CASSLDGGGDGYTF.

This sequence joins TRBV7-6 and TRBJ2-3; a weak D match, TRBD1 (5 bases). Germline V gene sequence: CDR1 SGHVS, CDR2 FNYEAQ. The CDR3 has 16 amino acids. V gave up 4 bases and J gave up 0 bases, with 14 bases separating them. The CDR3, as DNA: TGTGCCAGCAGCTCCCAGGGCGAATCTAGCACAGATACGCAGTATTTT. Its translation: CASSSQGESSTDTQYF.

The V call is TRBV5-4, the J call TRBJ1-6; 7 bases agree with TRBD1. Trimming at V came to 3 bases and at J to 5 bases, leaving 5 bases not matched to a gene. CDR3 size: 15 residues. Germline V lookup: CDR1 SGHNT, CDR2 YYREEE (reference sequence). The CDR3 sequence is CASSYDRADNSPLHF. The CDR3 coding sequence is TGTGCCAGCAGCTACGACAGGGCTGATAATTCACCCCTCCACTTT.

This chain links TRBV14 with TRBJ2-1, with 7 positions matching TRBD2. CDR3 size: 16 residues. J was trimmed by 0 bases and V by 2 bases; bases with no gene match: 4. From germline, CDR1 is SGHDN and CDR2 FVKESK. CDR3 sequence: CASSQYGGSSYNEQFF. Here the CDR3 DNA reads TGTGCCAGCAGCCAATACGGGGGGAGCTCCTACAATGAGCAGTTCTTC.

The chain has TRBV4-1 and TRBJ2-5, with 7 bases identical to TRBD2. V gave up 2 bases and J gave up 2 bases; unmatched junction bases: 5. Germline lookup yields CDR1 MGHRA and CDR2 YSYEKL. The CDR3 spans 15 residues. The CDR3 DNA reads as TGCGCCAGCAGCCAAAAGACTAGCCATCAAGAGACCCAGTACTTC. This encodes CASSQKTSHQETQYF.

This chain connects TRBV9 to TRBJ2-1; no definite D call. The germline V gene has CDR1 SGDLS and CDR2 YYNGEE. This CDR3 is 15 amino acids long. Trimming stripped 6 bases from V and 1 base from J, with 14 bases between. The CDR3 DNA is TGTGCCAGCACCTCAGCCCCAGGATCCTACAATGAGCAGTTCTTC. Its translation: CASTSAPGSYNEQFF.

The CDR3 DNA sequence: TGTGCCAGCAGCCAAACCAACAGGCGGAATGAAAAACTGTTTTTT. It encodes CASSQTNRRNEKLFF. The chain is built from TRBV7-9 and TRBJ1-4; D possibly corresponds to TRBD1 (5 bases). This CDR3 region has 15 residues. Germline CDR1 is SEHNR and CDR2 is FQNEAQ (reference sequence). V shed 5 bases and J shed 5 bases, with 15 bases lying between them.

This chain uses TRBV15 with TRBJ2-5; 8 bases map to TRBD1. Germline loops: CDR1 LNHNV, CDR2 YYDKDF (reference sequence). The CDR3 totals 14 residues. J lost 5 bases, V lost 5 bases, and 7 bases had no gene match. Here the CDR3 DNA reads TGTGCCACCAGCTCTACCGACAGGGGCGAGACCCAGTACTTC. Its translation is CATSSTDRGETQYF.

V gene TRBV9 combines with J gene TRBJ2-1, with 7 positions matching TRBD2. Looked up from germline, CDR1 is SGDLS and CDR2 is YYNGEE. The V segment lost 2 bases and the J segment 8 bases; nucleotides outside the gene matches: 7. The CDR3 covers 14 residues. CDR3 residues: CASSVGGRLDEQFF. The CDR3 DNA sequence: TGTGCCAGCAGCGTTGGCGGGAGACTGGATGAGCAGTTCTTC.

The chain has TRBV7-7 and TRBJ2-5; 9 nucleotides align to TRBD2. The V and J ends lost 5 bases and 5 bases, in that order; junction bases with no gene match: 9. CDR1 is SSHAT, CDR2 FNYEAQ, per germline (reference sequence). The CDR3 sequence is 15 residues long. The CDR3 coding sequence is TGTGCCAGCAGCGAAAATGCCCTAGCGGGGGAGACCCAGTACTTC. Protein: CASSENALAGETQYF.

J is TRBJ1-1 and V is TRBV27, with 7 bases matching TRBD1. The J segment lost 8 bases and the V segment lost 2 bases, leaving 14 bases of the junction unmatched. This CDR3 contains 16 residues. In germline, CDR1 is MNHEY, CDR2 SMNVEV (reference sequence). The DNA of the CDR3 is TGTGCCAGCAGTTTAGCCACGTCGACAGGGAGACTAGAAGCTTTCTTT. It encodes CASSLATSTGRLEAFF.

The rearrangement links TRBV6-5 to TRBJ2-7; 12 bases agree with TRBD2. The CDR3 totals 15 residues. V was clipped by 6 bases and J by 1 base; unmatched bases: 4. CDR1 is MNHEY and CDR2 is SVGAGI in the germline V gene. The CDR3 DNA follows: TGTGCCAGCAGATTGACTAGCGGGAGATCCTACGAGCAGTACTTC. This gives the protein CASRLTSGRSYEQYF.

Details on this clone: The junction and the germline gene differ at one end; a read error may be behind it. The chain carries TRBV4-1 and TRBJ2-6; 7 nucleotides align to TRBD1. The germline V gene encodes CDR1 MGHRA and CDR2 YSYEKL. The CDR3 has 17 amino acids. CDR3 region: CASNQEWDRTGANVLTF. The CDR3 DNA reads as TGCGCCAGCAACCAAGAATGGGACAGAACTGGGGCCAACGTCCTGACTTTC.

The chain has TRBV6-5 and TRBJ2-7; tentatively, D is TRBD2 (5 bases). V lost 2 bases to trimming and J lost 7 bases, with 12 bases between them. Germline-derived CDR1 and CDR2 are MNHEY and SVGAGI. This CDR3 has 13 amino acids. The CDR3 here is CASSYEVRGEQYF. CDR3 DNA sequence: TGTGCCAGCAGTTACGAGGTCAGAGGGGAGCAGTACTTC.

This clone has more than one count but fewer than ten. The V call is TRBV6-5, the J call TRBJ2-1; D perhaps matches TRBD2 (5 bases). V was pared by 2 bases and J by 11 bases, with 7 bases between. The CDR3 has 11 residues. Germline V gene data show CDR1 as MNHEY and CDR2 as SVGAGI. The CDR3 DNA reads TGTGCCAGCAGTTACGGAGGTCAGCAGTTCTTC. Translating gives CASSYGGQQFF.

This clone was seen once. The chain uses TRBV4-1 and TRBJ2-2; the match to TRBD2 covers 11 bases. V was pared by 1 base and J by 2 bases, with 6 bases of the junction left unmatched. This CDR3 comprises 18 residues. Per the germline V gene, CDR1 is MGHRA and CDR2 is YSYEKL. CDR3 coding DNA: TGCGCCAGCAGCCAAGTTATTAGCGGGAGGGCAAACACCGGGGAGCTGTTTTTT. This gives the protein CASSQVISGRANTGELFF.

J is TRBJ2-7 and V is TRBV25-1; 9 bases are shared with TRBD1. This CDR3 is built from 14 residues. V was clipped by 6 bases and J by 3 bases; unmatched bases: 6. CDR1 and CDR2 from the germline V gene are MGHDK and SYGVNS. CDR3 nucleotide sequence: TGTGCCAGCAGGAAGGGACAGGGCAACTACGAGCAGTACTTC. The encoded protein is CASRKGQGNYEQYF.

This clone appeared a single time. The V gene is TRBV18, the J gene TRBJ1-1; 7 nucleotides line up with TRBD1. V was clipped by 3 bases and J by 7 bases; unmatched bases: 8. The germline gives CDR1 KGHSH, CDR2 LQKENI. The CDR3 is made up of 14 amino acids. In nucleotides, the CDR3 is TGTGCCAGCTCACCTACAGGGGTTGGCGGTGAAGCTTTCTTT. Its protein is CASSPTGVGGEAFF.

This chain joins TRBV19 and TRBJ1-1; 8 nucleotides line up with TRBD1. Germline CDR1 LNHDA, CDR2 SQIVND (reference sequence). With V trimmed by 7 bases and J by 0 bases, 10 bases remained unmatched. The CDR3 length is 16 residues. The CDR3 loop reads CASNRQGHPMNTEAFF. Written as DNA, the CDR3 is TGTGCCAGTAACCGACAGGGGCACCCTATGAACACTGAAGCTTTCTTT.

The CDR3 sequence is CASSLGDNSYEQYF. The DNA for the CDR3 is TGCGCCAGCAGCTTGGGGGACAACTCCTACGAGCAGTACTTC. The gene calls are TRBV5-1 and TRBJ2-7, with D possibly matching TRBD1 (6 bases). Germline-derived CDR1 and CDR2 are SGHRS and YFSETQ. CDR3 length equals 14 residues. The germline V and J ends were trimmed by 0 bases and 0 bases, with 7 bases remaining between them.

V gene TRBV9 combines with J gene TRBJ2-3; no clear D gene. Germline V gene sequence: CDR1 SGDLS, CDR2 YYNGEE. CDR3 length: 13 amino acids. V lost 0 bases to trimming and J lost 6 bases, with 8 bases between them. CDR3: CASSVGEVDTQYF. Here the CDR3 DNA reads TGTGCCAGCAGCGTAGGTGAGGTCGATACGCAGTATTTT.

The CDR3 region has the DNA TGTGCCAGCAGTGAGGACAAGGGAAGGGTAGAGACCCAGTACTTC. Translating it yields CASSEDKGRVETQYF. The genes are TRBV2 and TRBJ2-5; a weak D match, TRBD1 (5 bases). CDR1 and CDR2 (germline): SNHLY, FYNNEI. CDR3 length: 15 residues. Trimming took 3 bases from V and 4 from J, leaving 15 bases between them. Full variable domain (outside the CDR3, taken from reference TRBV2 and TRBJ2-5): EPEVTQTPSHQVTQMGQEVILRCVPISNHLYFYWYRQILGQKVEFLVSFYNNEISEKSEIFDDQFSVERPDGSNFTLKIRSTKLEDSAMYFCASSEDKGRVETQYFGPGTRLLVL.

The V call is TRBV10-3, the J call TRBJ1-1, with D hard to call. There are 12 residues in the CDR3. The germline V gene encodes CDR1 ENHRY and CDR2 SYGVKD. The ends were cut back, 2 bases at V and 6 bases at J, with 7 bases in the middle. CDR3 sequence: CAISETRAEAFF. In DNA form, the CDR3 reads TGTGCCATCAGTGAGACGAGGGCTGAAGCTTTCTTT.